The 21 T cell receptor beta chains below come from one sample, sequenced in a study of blood T cell repertoires in COVID-19. Profiled with immunoSEQ multiplex PCR; TCRdb holds only in-frame clones, not every one. The data contain 230,000 or so clones, 90% of them singletons. Material for sequencing was peripheral blood. Every receptor here comes from a woman aged 55-69 years with COVID-19, enrolled during active disease.

This chain uses TRBV5-6 with TRBJ2-1, with D hard to call. The CDR3 totals 14 residues. Germline lookup yields CDR1 SGHDT and CDR2 YYEEEE. V lost 0 bases and J 6 bases, leaving 10 bases between the germline ends. The CDR3 sequence is CASSLVGQINEQFF. DNA of the CDR3: TGTGCCAGCAGCTTGGTGGGCCAGATCAATGAGCAGTTCTTC. Full variable domain (missing parts from reference TRBV5-6 and TRBJ2-1): DAGVTQSPTHLIKTRGQQVTLRCSPKSGHDTVSWYQQALGQGPQFIFQYYEEEERQRGNFPDRFSGHQFPNYSSELNVNALLLGDSALYLCASSLVGQINEQFFGPGTRLTVL.

This chain uses TRBV20-1 with TRBJ2-4; 7 nucleotides line up with TRBD2. CDR3 length: 17 amino acids. With V trimmed by 3 bases and J by 0 bases, 11 bases remained unmatched. Germline assignment: CDR1 DFQATT and CDR2 SNEGSKA (reference sequence). DNA for the CDR3: TGCAGTGCTAGTCCGGGCGGGGGTACCCTAGCCAAAAACATTCAGTACTTC. Translated, it gives CSASPGGGTLAKNIQYF.

This clone was seen more than once but under ten times. The rearrangement uses TRBV7-2 and TRBJ1-5, with a tentative D call TRBD1 (5 bases). The germline V gene encodes CDR1 SGHTA and CDR2 FQGNSA. There are 15 residues in the CDR3. The germline V and J ends were trimmed by 1 base and 1 base, with 8 bases remaining between them. CDR3 nucleotides: TGTGCCAGCAGCTTAGAGGGGTTAAGCAATCAGCCCCAGCATTTT. Encoded protein: CASSLEGLSNQPQHF.

This clone was counted once. The V gene is TRBV4-2, the J gene TRBJ1-6; 10 positions match TRBD1. V lost 4 bases, J lost 6 bases, and 12 bases stayed unmatched. Germline V gene data show CDR1 as LGHNA and CDR2 as YNFKEQ. The CDR3 consists of 18 residues. DNA of the CDR3: TGTGCCAGCAGCCCAGGACCAGCTGGGACAGGGGTTAATTCACCCCTCCACTTT. Translated: CASSPGPAGTGVNSPLHF.

The V and J genes are TRBV14 and TRBJ2-7, with 11 bases that match TRBD2. The CDR3 is 14 residues long. CDR1 and CDR2 (germline): SGHDN, FVKESK. The V gene end was trimmed by 6 bases and the J gene end by 3 bases; junction bases not matched to a gene: 4. CDR3 residues: CASSVAGGFYEQYF. The CDR3 DNA reads TGTGCCAGCAGTGTAGCGGGGGGGTTCTACGAGCAGTACTTC.

The J gene is TRBJ2-2, the V gene TRBV9; 8 positions agree with TRBD2. This CDR3 has 16 residues. V trimming: 0 bases; J trimming: 0 bases; junction bases outside the gene matches: 1. CDR1 SGDLS and CDR2 YYNGEE come from the germline V gene. The CDR3 coding sequence is TGTGCCAGCAGCGTAGTCGGGGGGGCGAACACCGGGGAGCTGTTTTTT. This gives the protein CASSVVGGANTGELFF.

V usage is TRBV5-4 and J usage is TRBJ1-6, with 10 bases matching TRBD1. Germline V gene sequence: CDR1 SGHNT, CDR2 YYREEE (reference sequence). V gave up 4 bases and J gave up 10 bases; unmatched junction bases: 8. The CDR3 is made up of 15 amino acids. CDR3 in amino acids: CASSLRDRGTSPLHF. The CDR3 bases are TGTGCCAGCAGCCTCCGGGACAGGGGTACGTCACCCCTCCACTTT.

This sequence joins TRBV19 and TRBJ1-2; 10 bases are a match to TRBD1. The junction had 5 bases not matched to a gene; V was cut back by 4 bases and J by 3 bases. The CDR3 length is 15 residues. CDR1 is LNHDA, CDR2 SQIVND, per germline (reference sequence). CDR3 protein: CASSTRTGGDYGYTF. CDR3 nucleotide sequence: TGTGCCAGTAGTACCCGGACAGGGGGTGACTATGGCTACACCTTC. Filled out from reference TRBV19 and TRBJ1-2, the complete variable domain reads DGGITQSPKYLFRKEGQNVTLSCEQNLNHDAMYWYRQDPGQGLRLIYYSQIVNDFQKGDIAEGYSVSREKKESFPLTVTSAQKNPTAFYLCASSTRTGGDYGYTFGSGTRLTVV.

This clone was detected once. The V call is TRBV7-2, the J call TRBJ1-4; D is ambiguous. The CDR3 contains 14 residues. V was cut by 5 bases and J by 4 bases, with 11 bases left in between. Germline values: CDR1 SGHTA, CDR2 FQGNSA. The CDR3 sequence: CASSPQSDNEKLFF. The CDR3 nucleotides read TGTGCCAGCAGCCCCCAGTCAGATAATGAAAAACTGTTTTTT.

This rearrangement joins TRBV7-9 to TRBJ2-7; 10 bases are a match to TRBD2. V shed 2 bases, J shed 3 bases, and the junction held 4 bases outside the gene matches. The germline V gene has CDR1 SEHNR and CDR2 FQNEAQ (reference sequence). The CDR3 is 15 amino acids. This chain's CDR3 is CASSLLPSGGYEQYF. The CDR3 coding sequence is TGTGCCAGCAGCTTACTCCCTAGCGGGGGCTACGAGCAGTACTTC.

The CDR3 reads CASSWASSNYGYTF. The CDR3 DNA reads TGTGCCAGCAGCTGGGCGAGTTCTAACTATGGCTACACCTTC. The chain joins TRBV7-9 to TRBJ1-2; D gene ambiguous. This CDR3 has 14 amino acids. Germline CDR1 reads SEHNR; CDR2 reads FQNEAQ (reference sequence). V lost 4 bases and J 0 bases, leaving 9 bases between the germline ends.

The chain recombines TRBV4-3 with TRBJ2-5; 12 nucleotides line up with TRBD1. Trimming cost V 1 base and J 7 bases; bases outside gene matches: 7. The germline CDR1 and CDR2 sequences are LGHNA and YSLEER. The CDR3 runs to 16 residues. CDR3 nucleotides: TGCGCCAGCAGCCAAGCCACCGGGACAGGGGGCGCGACCCAGTACTTC. Translating gives CASSQATGTGGATQYF.

Only one count was recorded for this clone. CDR3: CASSLGGLAEQFF. Here the CDR3 DNA reads TGTGCCAGCAGCTTGGGGGGACTAGCCGAGCAGTTCTTC. This chain joins TRBV5-6 and TRBJ2-1, with TRBD2 matching over 9 bases. Germline V lookup: CDR1 SGHDT, CDR2 YYEEEE. V shed 0 bases, J shed 10 bases, and the junction held 2 bases outside the gene matches. There are 13 residues in the CDR3.

A note on this clone: Other nucleotide sequences from this sample produce the same CDR3. V usage is TRBV18 and J usage is TRBJ2-5, with D possibly being TRBD2 (6 bases). The germline V gene encodes CDR1 KGHSH and CDR2 LQKENI. The CDR3 length is 12 residues. Trimming cost V 2 bases and J 5 bases, with 6 bases left between them. This chain's CDR3 is CASSPGGETQYF. The CDR3 DNA follows: TGTGCCAGCTCACCAGGGGGGGAGACCCAGTACTTC.

This sequence joins TRBV25-1 and TRBJ2-7; the match to TRBD2 covers 7 bases. Germline trimming cut 2 bases from V and 7 bases from J; bases unmatched to any gene: 8. The germline CDR1 and CDR2 sequences are MGHDK and SYGVNS. The CDR3 extends over 14 amino acids. The CDR3 nucleotides are TGTGCCAGCAGTGAAAGCGGGGTCGCGGGGGAGCAGTACTTC. Protein: CASSESGVAGEQYF.

The chain couples TRBV6-5 to TRBJ1-3, with D possibly matching TRBD1 (6 bases). The CDR3 is 16 residues long. Germline V gene lookup returns CDR1 MNHEY and CDR2 SVGAGI. Trimming cost V 4 bases and J 4 bases, with 17 bases left between them. The CDR3 coding sequence is TGTGCCAGCAGTTCCTTACGGGGGGCAGGAGGAAACACCATATATTTT. This sequence encodes CASSSLRGAGGNTIYF.

The chain links TRBV18 to TRBJ2-1; 10 bases line up with TRBD2. The CDR3 spans 15 residues. V lost 3 bases, J lost 4 bases, and 3 bases stayed unmatched. Germline lookup yields CDR1 KGHSH and CDR2 LQKENI. Here the CDR3 reads CASSPERGGYNEQFF. CDR3 bases: TGTGCCAGCTCACCCGAGCGGGGGGGATACAATGAGCAGTTCTTC.

The chain carries TRBV28 and TRBJ1-5; a weak D match, TRBD1 (6 bases). Germline V gene data show CDR1 as MDHEN and CDR2 as SYDVKM. The CDR3 has 16 amino acids. The germline V and J ends were trimmed by 6 bases and 0 bases, with 15 bases remaining between them. Here the CDR3 reads CASRPLGHLSNQPQHF. DNA for the CDR3: TGTGCCAGCAGGCCCCTGGGACACCTTAGCAATCAGCCCCAGCATTTT.

Only a few counts were recorded for this clone. V usage is TRBV30 and J usage is TRBJ1-5; possible D gene TRBD1, 6 bases. The CDR3 loop spans 16 amino acids. The germline V and J ends were trimmed by 3 bases and 3 bases, with 18 bases remaining between them. Germline V gene sequence: CDR1 GTSNPN, CDR2 SVGIG (reference sequence). CDR3 protein: CAWSFGEQGYNQPQHF. The CDR3 bases are TGTGCCTGGAGCTTTGGGGAACAGGGATACAATCAGCCCCAGCATTTT.

The J gene is TRBJ1-1, the V gene TRBV4-1, with D possibly matching TRBD1 (5 bases). This CDR3 spans 13 amino acids. CDR1 is MGHRA and CDR2 is YSYEKL in the germline V gene. V lost 2 bases, J lost 5 bases, and 9 bases lay in between. DNA for the CDR3: TGCGCCAGCAGCCAACAGCGGGGGACTGAAGCTTTCTTT. Protein: CASSQQRGTEAFF.

The chain uses TRBV5-1 and TRBJ1-6; 8 nucleotides align to TRBD1. V was pared by 3 bases and J by 9 bases, with 8 bases of the junction left unmatched. The CDR3 runs to 15 residues. Germline CDR1 reads SGHRS; CDR2 reads YFSETQ. CDR3 loop: CASSSQTGVGSPLHF. The CDR3 DNA reads TGCGCCAGCAGCTCCCAGACAGGGGTGGGTTCACCCCTCCACTTT. Complete variable domain (other parts from reference TRBV5-1 and TRBJ1-6): KAGVTQTPRYLIKTRGQQVTLSCSPISGHRSVSWYQQTPGQGLQFLFEYFSETQRNKGNFPGRFSGRQFSNSRSEMNVSTLELGDSALYLCASSSQTGVGSPLHFGNGTRLTVT.